One sample yielded the 18 T cell receptor beta chains listed below, sequenced in a study of blood T cell repertoires in COVID-19. The table came from immunoSEQ multiplex PCR; TCRdb's copy has only in-frame clones and leaves some out. The data show tens of thousands of clones, 87% seen once. The sample consisted of peripheral blood. These receptors originate from a human donor with acute or convalescent COVID-19. The donor label of this sample is uncertain.

The J gene is TRBJ1-3, the V gene TRBV7-9, with 7 bases that match TRBD1. This CDR3 has 14 amino acids. Per the germline V gene, CDR1 is SEHNR and CDR2 is FQNEAQ (reference sequence). The V gene end was trimmed by 3 bases and the J gene end by 3 bases; junction bases not matched to a gene: 2. The CDR3: CASSLGQLGNTIYF. The DNA of the CDR3 is TGTGCCAGCAGCTTGGGACAGCTTGGAAACACCATATATTTT.

The V call is TRBV5-4, the J call TRBJ1-1; D might be TRBD1 (6 bases). The CDR3 is made up of 16 amino acids. With 3 bases removed from V and 1 base from J, the gap between germline ends came to 16 bases. Germline V CDR1 and CDR2: SGHNT, YYREEE (reference sequence). CDR3 in amino acids: CASSSDPNRANTEAFF. As DNA, the CDR3 is TGTGCCAGCAGCTCTGACCCCAACAGGGCGAACACTGAAGCTTTCTTT.

The genes are TRBV7-9 and TRBJ1-2; 9 bases fit TRBD1. The CDR3 has 16 residues. The trim removed 4 bases at V and 5 bases at J, leaving 11 bases unmatched. The V gene's germline CDR1 is SEHNR and CDR2 FQNEAQ (reference sequence). Here the CDR3 reads CASSSLVGTGNYGYTF. The CDR3 nucleotides read TGTGCCAGCAGCTCACTTGTTGGGACAGGGAATTATGGCTACACCTTC.

The rearrangement links TRBV10-3 to TRBJ2-2; D gene ambiguous. V lost 2 bases and J 3 bases, leaving 7 bases between the germline ends. Germline loops: CDR1 ENHRY, CDR2 SYGVKD. This CDR3 comprises 14 residues. The CDR3 loop is CAISETGYTGELFF. The CDR3 DNA sequence: TGTGCCATCAGTGAGACCGGTTACACCGGGGAGCTGTTTTTT.

The chain recombines TRBV24-1 with TRBJ2-1; TRBD1 matches at 8 bases. There are 16 residues in the CDR3. After removal of 4 bases from V and 6 bases from J, the junction contained 10 bases not matched to a gene. CDR1 KGHDR and CDR2 SFDVKD come from the germline V gene. The CDR3 region has the DNA TGTGCCACCAGTGACCCCGGACAGGGACGGGGCAATGAGCAGTTCTTC. Translating gives CATSDPGQGRGNEQFF.

V gene TRBV24-1 combines with J gene TRBJ1-1, with D perhaps matching TRBD1 (5 bases). The germline gives CDR1 KGHDR, CDR2 SFDVKD. The CDR3 covers 14 residues. The ends were cut back, 3 bases at V and 4 bases at J, with 11 bases in the middle. DNA for the CDR3: TGTGCCACCAGTGATGGGGGGATCTCCACTGAAGCTTTCTTT. Translating gives CATSDGGISTEAFF.

The genes are TRBV5-1 and TRBJ1-4; perhaps TRBD1 as D (5 bases). The CDR3 is 14 residues long. Germline assignment: CDR1 SGHRS and CDR2 YFSETQ. Trimming left V 5 bases short and J 4 bases short, with 12 bases between. In DNA, the CDR3 is TGCGCCAGCAGGTGGGGGGTCCTTAATGAAAAACTGTTTTTT. This encodes CASRWGVLNEKLFF.

This clone was detected only a few times. The V and J genes are TRBV6-5 and TRBJ2-1; a possible D gene is TRBD2 (5 bases). The CDR3 is made up of 13 amino acids. Deletions cut 5 bases from V and 8 bases from J, with 13 bases between. Germline assignment: CDR1 MNHEY and CDR2 SVGAGI. The CDR3 nucleotides read TGTGCCAGCAGTCTTGATGGACTTCATGAGCAGTTCTTC. Its protein is CASSLDGLHEQFF.

V is TRBV4-3 and J is TRBJ2-1; 9 bases are shared with TRBD2. CDR1 is LGHNA and CDR2 is YSLEER in the germline V gene. This CDR3 contains 18 residues. Trimming removed 1 base from V and 0 bases from J; junction bases left unmatched: 7. The CDR3 protein is CASSQGAGGRSSYNEQFF. Written as DNA, the CDR3 is TGCGCCAGCAGCCAAGGGGCGGGGGGGCGCAGCTCCTACAATGAGCAGTTCTTC.

The chain couples TRBV30 to TRBJ2-1, with 7 bases matching TRBD1. V was pared by 5 bases and J by 7 bases, with 5 bases of the junction left unmatched. The CDR3 consists of 12 residues. Germline V gives CDR1 GTSNPN, CDR2 SVGIG (reference sequence). As DNA, the CDR3 is TGTGCCTGGGGGACAGAGGTTAATGAGCAGTTCTTC. It codes for CAWGTEVNEQFF. The whole variable domain, filled in from reference TRBV30 and TRBJ2-1, reads SQTIHQWPATLVQPVGSPLSLECTVEGTSNPNLYWYRQAAGRGLQLLFYSVGIGQISSEVPQNLSASRPQDRQFILSSKKLLLSDSGFYLCAWGTEVNEQFFGPGTRLTVL.

V is TRBV2 and J is TRBJ1-5; D remains unclear. Deletions cut 0 bases from V and 9 bases from J, with 12 bases between. The germline V gene encodes CDR1 SNHLY and CDR2 FYNNEI. The CDR3 loop spans 14 amino acids. CDR3 sequence: CASSEAGSRGPQHF. As DNA, the CDR3 is TGTGCCAGCAGTGAAGCGGGTTCTCGGGGGCCCCAGCATTTT.

The chain couples TRBV6-5 to TRBJ1-2; D gene ambiguous. Germline CDR1 reads MNHEY; CDR2 reads SVGAGI. The V and J ends lost 6 bases and 2 bases respectively, with 10 bases between them. CDR3 length: 13 amino acids. This CDR3 is CASSPLGNYGYTF. The DNA of the CDR3 is TGTGCCAGCAGCCCCCTCGGGAACTATGGCTACACCTTC.

The chain is built from TRBV18 and TRBJ1-5; no reliable D call. The V and J ends lost 3 bases and 3 bases respectively, with 6 bases between them. Per the germline V gene, CDR1 is KGHSH and CDR2 is LQKENI. This CDR3 comprises 13 residues. The DNA of the CDR3 is TGTGCCAGCTCACCTAATCCCAATCAGCCCCAGCATTTT. Its protein product is CASSPNPNQPQHF.

V is TRBV27 and J is TRBJ1-2; 8 bases are a match to TRBD1. The CDR3 is made up of 13 amino acids. CDR1 and CDR2 from the germline V gene are MNHEY and SMNVEV (reference sequence). The V and J ends lost 0 bases and 7 bases, in that order; junction bases with no gene match: 1. The CDR3 loop is CASSLSQGAGYTF. As DNA, the CDR3 is TGTGCCAGCAGTTTATCCCAGGGGGCTGGCTACACCTTC.

This chain connects TRBV3-1 (or the pseudogene TRBV3-2) to TRBJ2-7; the match to TRBD1 covers 11 bases. CDR1 is LGHDT, CDR2 YNNKEL, per germline (reference sequence). J lost 5 bases, V lost 6 bases, and 6 bases had no gene match. There are 14 residues in the CDR3. The chain's CDR3 is CASSPTDRGHEQYF. CDR3 nucleotide sequence: TGTGCCAGCAGTCCCACGGACAGGGGGCACGAGCAGTACTTC.

This clone appeared once. The chain combines TRBV27 with TRBJ2-2, with 7 bases that match TRBD1. Trimming at V came to 4 bases and at J to 4 bases, leaving 6 bases not matched to a gene. Germline V gene lookup returns CDR1 MNHEY and CDR2 SMNVEV (reference sequence). The CDR3 has 15 amino acids. The CDR3, as DNA: TGTGCCAGCAGTTCATCGGGACAGCCCACCGGGGAGCTGTTTTTT. It encodes CASSSSGQPTGELFF.

The chain joins TRBV7-6 to TRBJ2-7; 13 bases are shared with TRBD2. Germline V CDR1 and CDR2: SGHVS, FNYEAQ. The CDR3 loop spans 15 amino acids. V shed 1 base and J 4 bases; nucleotides not matched to a gene: 1. In DNA form, the CDR3 reads TGTGCCAGCAGCTTAGGGACTAGCGGGGGATACGAGCAGTACTTC. Residues: CASSLGTSGGYEQYF.

This clone came up a few times. The chain has TRBV12-3 or TRBV12-4 and TRBJ1-1, with 10 bases aligning to TRBD1. Unmatched junction bases numbered 3, after V lost 6 bases and J lost 5 bases. The CDR3 sequence is 13 residues long. The CDR3 coding sequence is TGTGCCAGCAGGGGACAGGGGTCAACTGAAGCTTTCTTT. Its translation: CASRGQGSTEAFF.